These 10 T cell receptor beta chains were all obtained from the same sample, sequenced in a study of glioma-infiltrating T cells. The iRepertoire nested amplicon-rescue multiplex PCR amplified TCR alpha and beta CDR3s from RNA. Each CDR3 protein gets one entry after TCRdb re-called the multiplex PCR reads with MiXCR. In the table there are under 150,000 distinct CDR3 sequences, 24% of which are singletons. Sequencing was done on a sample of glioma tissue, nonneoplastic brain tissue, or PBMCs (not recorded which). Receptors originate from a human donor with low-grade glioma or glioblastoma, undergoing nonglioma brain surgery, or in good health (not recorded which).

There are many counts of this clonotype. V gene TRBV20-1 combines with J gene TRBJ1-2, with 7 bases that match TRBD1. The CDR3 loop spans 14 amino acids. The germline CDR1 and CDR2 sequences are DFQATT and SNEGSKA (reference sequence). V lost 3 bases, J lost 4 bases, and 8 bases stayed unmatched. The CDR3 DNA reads TGCAGTGCTAGGGAGGGGGCTAGCGGCTATGGCTACACCTTC. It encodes CSAREGASGYGYTF.

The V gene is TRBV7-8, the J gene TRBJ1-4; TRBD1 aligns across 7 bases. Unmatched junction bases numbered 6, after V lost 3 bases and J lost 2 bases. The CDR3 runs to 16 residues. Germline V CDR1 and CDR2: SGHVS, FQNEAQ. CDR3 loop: CASSFITGATNEKLFF. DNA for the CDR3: TGTGCCAGCAGCTTCATAACAGGGGCGACTAATGAAAAACTGTTTTTT.

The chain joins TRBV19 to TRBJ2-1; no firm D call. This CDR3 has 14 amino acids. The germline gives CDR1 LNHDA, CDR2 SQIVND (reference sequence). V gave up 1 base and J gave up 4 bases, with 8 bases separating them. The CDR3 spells CASSIGAEYNEQFF. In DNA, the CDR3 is TGTGCCAGTAGTATAGGGGCAGAGTACAATGAGCAGTTCTTC.

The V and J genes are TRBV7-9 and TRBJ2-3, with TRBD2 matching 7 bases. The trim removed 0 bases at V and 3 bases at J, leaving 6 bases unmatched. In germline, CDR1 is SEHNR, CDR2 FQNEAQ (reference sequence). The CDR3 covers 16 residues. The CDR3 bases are TGTGCCAGCAGCTTAGCCCTCCTGGGAGGGACAGATACGCAGTATTTT. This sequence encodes CASSLALLGGTDTQYF.

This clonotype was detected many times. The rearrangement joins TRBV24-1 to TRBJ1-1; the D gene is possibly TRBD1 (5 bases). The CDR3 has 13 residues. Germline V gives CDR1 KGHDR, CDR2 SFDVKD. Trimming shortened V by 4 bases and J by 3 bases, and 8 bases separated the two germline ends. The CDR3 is CATSESRDTEAFF. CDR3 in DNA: TGTGCCACCAGTGAATCCAGGGACACTGAAGCTTTCTTT.

CDR3 DNA: TGTGCCAGCAGGAAACAGGGAAATTCCCACGAGCAGTACGTC. Protein product: CASRKQGNSHEQYV. This chain links TRBV5-6 with TRBJ2-5; a weak D match, TRBD1 (6 bases). The last part of the DNA fits TRBJ2-7 better; the J call may be wrong. CDR1 is SGHDT, CDR2 YYEEEE, per germline. This CDR3 has 14 residues.

This CDR3 is CASTRGGTDTQYF. The CDR3 DNA sequence: TGTGCCAGCACCCGGGGGGGCACAGATACGCAGTATTTT. The V gene is TRBV11-2, the J gene TRBJ2-3; 7 bases line up with TRBD2. The CDR3 is 13 amino acids. Germline CDR1 reads SGHAT; CDR2 reads FQNNGV. The V gene end was trimmed by 7 bases and the J gene end by 1 base; junction bases not matched to a gene: 2.

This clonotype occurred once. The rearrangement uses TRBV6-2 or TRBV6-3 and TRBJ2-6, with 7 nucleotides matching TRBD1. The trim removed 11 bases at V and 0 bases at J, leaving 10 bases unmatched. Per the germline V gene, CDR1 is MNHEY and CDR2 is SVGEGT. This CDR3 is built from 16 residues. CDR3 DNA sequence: TGTGCCGTCCCGGGACAGCCGATCTCTGGGGCCAACGTCCTGACTTTC. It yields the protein CAVPGQPISGANVLTF.

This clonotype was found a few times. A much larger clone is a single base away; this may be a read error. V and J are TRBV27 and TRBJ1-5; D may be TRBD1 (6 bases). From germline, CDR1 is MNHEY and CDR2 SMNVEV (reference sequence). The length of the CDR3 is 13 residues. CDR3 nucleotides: TGTGCCAACAGTCTCCAGGGGTACCAGCCCCAGCATTTT. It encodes CANSLQGYQPQHF.

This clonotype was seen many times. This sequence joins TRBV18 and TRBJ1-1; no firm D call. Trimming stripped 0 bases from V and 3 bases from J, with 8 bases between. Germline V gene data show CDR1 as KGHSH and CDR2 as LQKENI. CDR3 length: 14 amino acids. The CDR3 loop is CASSPPWRDTEAFF. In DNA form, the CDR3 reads TGTGCCAGCTCACCACCGTGGAGGGACACTGAAGCTTTCTTT.